This paragraph reports one T cell receptor (beta chain). The sample is drawn from a study of blood T cell repertoires in COVID-19. Study background: The origin of the acute and convalescent COVID-19 samples was the United States, Italy and Spain. T cells, B-cell-depleted T cells, or PBMCs supplied cDNA or gDNA.

Original handling: For nucleated cells, counts were estimated from reference gene primer amplification. The table came from immunoSEQ multiplex PCR; TCRdb's copy has only in-frame clones and leaves some out. V and J calls and clone size are given by that table; D and trimming were obtained from the DNA. This sample has about 180,000 clones, with 65% to 90% found just once. J gave up 3 bases and V 4 bases, and 17 bases lay outside the gene matches. Germline values: CDR1 SGDLS, CDR2 YYNGEE. The CDR3 has 19 residues. What was sequenced was peripheral blood. The V gene is TRBV9, the J gene TRBJ2-1; TRBD2 matches at 9 bases. This TCR came from a man in his fifties with active or convalescent COVID-19. The CDR3 loop is CASSSRGYFSGGDYNEQFF. CDR3 coding DNA: TGTGCCAGCAGCTCAAGAGGGTATTTTAGCGGGGGAGACTACAATGAGCAGTTCTTC.